The 26 T cell receptor beta chains in this list originate from one sample, sequenced in a study of patients and donors after allogeneic stem cell transplantation. TCRdb recomputed calls from the RT-PCR reads with MiXCR, one row per CDR3 protein. The sample gives 150,000 to 200,000 distinct CDR3 sequences, approximately 30% of which show up once; approximately 3% is in the top ten. Sequenced input: blood, either unsorted or a sorted T cell fraction (not recorded which). The source of these receptors is a human donor who was either an allogeneic HSCT recipient or a stem cell or donor lymphocyte infusion donor (not recorded which). It is not recorded whose cells these are; they may come from a transplant donor.

CDR3 sequence: CAISLTFLGPKSSSTDTQYF. CDR3 DNA sequence: TGTGCCATCAGTCTAACGTTCCTCGGACCGAAATCTTCTAGCACAGATACGCAGTATTTT. V gene TRBV10-3 combines with J gene TRBJ2-3; D is unresolved. Germline CDR1 ENHRY, CDR2 SYGVKD. This CDR3 region has 20 residues. The V end lost 5 bases, the J end lost 0 bases, and 27 bases lay between the germline ends.

This clonotype was picked up a small number of times. The chain links TRBV7-9 to TRBJ1-1; D remains unclear. Trimming removed 2 bases from V and 2 bases from J, with 9 bases in between. This CDR3 is 14 amino acids long. Germline CDR1 SEHNR, CDR2 FQNEAQ (reference sequence). The chain's CDR3 is CASSLKGSNTEAFF. The CDR3 DNA follows: TGTGCCAGCAGCTTAAAGGGCAGCAACACTGAAGCTTTCTTT. The entire variable domain, with the rest obtained from reference TRBV7-9 and TRBJ1-1, is as follows: DTGVSQNPRHKITKRGQNVTFRCDPISEHNRLYWYRQTLGQGPEFLTYFQNEAQLEKSRLLSDRFSAERPKGSFSTLEIQRTEQGDSAMYLCASSLKGSNTEAFFGQGTRLTVV.

This clonotype showed up many times. The V gene is TRBV7-2, the J gene TRBJ1-2; the D gene is possibly TRBD1 (6 bases). V was cut by 0 bases and J by 2 bases, with 16 bases left in between. Germline V gene sequence: CDR1 SGHTA, CDR2 FQGNSA. This CDR3 is built from 17 residues. CDR3 bases: TGTGCCAGCAGCTTAGCGGGGGGGGCGCTGGGAAACTATGGCTACACCTTC. This gives the protein CASSLAGGALGNYGYTF.

This rearrangement joins TRBV27 to TRBJ1-5, with D perhaps TRBD1 (5 bases). Germline loops: CDR1 MNHEY, CDR2 SMNVEV (reference sequence). The CDR3 contains 15 residues. Between the trimmed V and J ends, which lost 0 bases and 1 base, there was a span of 7 bases. The CDR3 is CASSLSGDSNQPQHF. The CDR3 coding sequence is TGTGCCAGCAGTTTATCGGGGGACAGCAATCAGCCCCAGCATTTT.

This clonotype came up a few times. The chain uses TRBV29-1 and TRBJ2-2; tentative D call: TRBD2 (5 bases). Germline lookup yields CDR1 SQVTM and CDR2 ANQGSEA. The CDR3 totals 14 residues. V lost 6 bases to trimming and J lost 3 bases, with 14 bases between them. This CDR3 reads CSVEGFSDTGELFF. The CDR3 DNA reads TGCAGCGTCGAGGGATTTAGCGACACCGGGGAGCTGTTTTTT.

This clonotype was seen a few times. The J gene is TRBJ1-1, the V gene TRBV7-2; TRBD1 matches 12 bases. Looked up from germline, CDR1 is SGHTA and CDR2 is FQGNSA. The CDR3 loop spans 17 amino acids. With V trimmed by 2 bases and J by 3 bases, 7 bases remained unmatched. The CDR3 loop is CASSLKGTGGGYTEAFF. The CDR3 DNA follows: TGTGCCAGCAGCTTAAAAGGGACAGGGGGCGGTTACACTGAAGCTTTCTTT. Together with reference TRBV7-2 and TRBJ1-1, the CDR3 gives the full variable domain: GAGVSQSPSNKVTEKGKDVELRCDPISGHTALYWYRQSLGQGLEFLIYFQGNSAPDKSGLPSDRFSAERTGGSVSTLTIQRTQQEDSAVYLCASSLKGTGGGYTEAFFGQGTRLTVV.

This clonotype appeared a few times. This rearrangement joins TRBV30 to TRBJ2-7; D remains unclear. The CDR3 has 15 amino acids. CDR1 is GTSNPN, CDR2 SVGIG, per germline (reference sequence). V lost 1 base and J 0 bases, leaving 13 bases between the germline ends. CDR3 sequence reads: CAWSGRGQFSYEQYF. As DNA, the CDR3 is TGTGCCTGGAGTGGACGTGGGCAGTTCTCCTACGAGCAGTACTTC.

The chain uses TRBV7-9 and TRBJ2-5; maybe TRBD2 (5 bases). V was cut by 7 bases and J by 0 bases, with 12 bases left in between. The CDR3 sequence is 14 residues long. The germline CDR1 and CDR2 sequences are SEHNR and FQNEAQ (reference sequence). CDR3 residues: CASIEGGHQETQYF. DNA of the CDR3: TGTGCCAGCATAGAGGGCGGTCACCAAGAGACCCAGTACTTC.

This clonotype has just a few counts. This chain joins TRBV3-1 and TRBJ1-6; D call uncertain. The CDR3 is 15 amino acids. The V end was cut by 6 bases, the J end by 7 bases, with 16 bases between. The germline V gene encodes CDR1 LGHDT and CDR2 YNNKEL (reference sequence). CDR3 DNA sequence: TGTGCCAGCAGGAACCGGGTTAGTCCCAATTCACCCCTCCACTTT. It is translated as CASRNRVSPNSPLHF.

This clonotype was seen a few times. This sequence joins TRBV7-6 and TRBJ2-2; D may be TRBD2 (5 bases). The CDR3 extends over 14 amino acids. The germline CDR1 and CDR2 sequences are SGHVS and FNYEAQ. V shed 0 bases and J shed 8 bases, with 10 bases lying between them. The CDR3 nucleotides read TGTGCCAGCAGCTTAGCCATCGAGGGAGGGGAGCTGTTTTTT. Amino acids: CASSLAIEGGELFF.

The chain carries TRBV28 and TRBJ2-7; 8 bases are a match to TRBD2. CDR3 length: 15 amino acids. Unmatched junction bases numbered 8, after V lost 6 bases and J lost 1 base. Germline assignment: CDR1 MDHEN and CDR2 SYDVKM. CDR3 protein: CASSLLAASSYEQYF. In nucleotides, the CDR3 is TGTGCCAGCAGCTTACTAGCGGCCTCTTCCTACGAGCAGTACTTC. The full variable domain, its missing parts supplied by reference TRBV28 and TRBJ2-7, is DVKVTQSSRYLVKRTGEKVFLECVQDMDHENMFWYRQDPGLGLRLIYFSYDVKMKEKGDIPEGYSVSREKKERFSLILESASTNQTSMYLCASSLLAASSYEQYFGPGTRLTVT.

This clonotype was observed a few times. In nucleotides, the CDR3 is TGTGCCAGCAGCTTGTCACTCTCTGGAAACACCATATATTTT. This codes for CASSLSLSGNTIYF. V gene TRBV7-2 combines with J gene TRBJ1-3; D remains unclear. Trimming pared 3 bases from V and 0 bases from J, leaving 6 bases between. CDR1 and CDR2 from the germline V gene are SGHTA and FQGNSA. This CDR3 comprises 14 residues.

The V gene is TRBV2, the J gene TRBJ2-1; TRBD2 matches 12 bases. The CDR3 extends over 14 amino acids. J lost 7 bases, V lost 6 bases, and 4 bases had no gene match. The V gene's germline CDR1 is SNHLY and CDR2 FYNNEI. The CDR3 nucleotides read TGTGCCAGCAGCCGGACTAGCGGGACAAATGAGCAGTTCTTC. Translated: CASSRTSGTNEQFF.

V is TRBV28 and J is TRBJ1-1; maybe TRBD1 (6 bases). The CDR3 loop spans 13 amino acids. V was shortened by 6 bases and J by 5 bases, with 13 bases between the two germline ends. Germline CDR1 reads MDHEN; CDR2 reads SYDVKM. This chain's CDR3 is CASRGGPRTEAFF. The CDR3 coding sequence is TGTGCCAGCAGGGGGGGGCCCAGGACTGAAGCTTTCTTT.

This clonotype was seen at least ten times. The chain joins TRBV4-3 to TRBJ1-5; D is ambiguous. V lost 0 bases and J 0 bases, leaving 3 bases between the germline ends. The CDR3 consists of 14 residues. In germline, CDR1 is LGHNA, CDR2 YSLEER. The CDR3 reads CASSQDHSNQPQHF. The CDR3 nucleotides are TGCGCCAGCAGCCAAGACCATAGCAATCAGCCCCAGCATTTT.

This chain joins TRBV28 and TRBJ2-2; D unclear. Germline assignment: CDR1 MDHEN and CDR2 SYDVKM. This CDR3 comprises 14 residues. V was cut by 6 bases and J by 7 bases, with 15 bases left in between. In DNA form, the CDR3 reads TGTGCCAGCAGCCCCCCCGGAGCGAGCGGGGAGCTGTTTTTT. Protein: CASSPPGASGELFF.

The rearrangement joins TRBV28 to TRBJ2-3; a possible D gene is TRBD2 (5 bases). CDR3 length equals 14 residues. In germline, CDR1 is MDHEN, CDR2 SYDVKM. V gave up 5 bases and J gave up 0 bases, with 9 bases separating them. The CDR3 DNA sequence: TGTGCCAGCAGTAAACGGACTAGCACAGATACGCAGTATTTT. Translating it yields CASSKRTSTDTQYF.

This clonotype occurred a few times. The chain has TRBV27 and TRBJ2-1, with D unclear. V was pared by 2 bases and J by 0 bases, with 8 bases between. Germline V gene sequence: CDR1 MNHEY, CDR2 SMNVEV (reference sequence). The CDR3 runs to 15 residues. The CDR3 DNA follows: TGTGCCAGCAGTTTAGCCCCGAGCTCCTACAATGAGCAGTTCTTC. It encodes CASSLAPSSYNEQFF.

This clonotype was observed many times. The chain is built from TRBV6-5 and TRBJ1-2, with unresolved D. V was trimmed by 0 bases and J by 4 bases, leaving 12 bases between them. The CDR3 loop spans 15 amino acids. CDR1 is MNHEY and CDR2 is SVGAGI in the germline V gene. The CDR3 here is CASSYSKVIGYGYTF. The CDR3 DNA sequence: TGTGCCAGCAGTTACTCGAAGGTGATCGGCTATGGCTACACCTTC.

This clonotype was seen more than once but under ten times. The chain is built from TRBV7-8 and TRBJ2-3, with 12 bases lining up with TRBD2. The germline CDR1 and CDR2 sequences are SGHVS and FQNEAQ. V was pared by 5 bases and J by 2 bases, with 5 bases of the junction left unmatched. This CDR3 spans 16 amino acids. For the CDR3, the DNA is TGTGCCAGCAGCCCTTGGACTAGCGGGGACACAGATACGCAGTATTTT. Its translation is CASSPWTSGDTDTQYF.

The chain employs TRBV1 and TRBJ1-2; whether TRBD1, the table's D call, matches the DNA was not checked. TRBV1 corresponds to a pseudogene. The CDR3 totals 14 residues. DNA for the CDR3: TGCACCAGCAGCCCCAGACAGGGTCTGAATGGCTACACCTTC. Encoded protein: CTSSPRQGLNGYTF.

The V gene is TRBV19, the J gene TRBJ2-7; 7 nucleotides line up with TRBD2. V lost 8 bases to trimming and J lost 0 bases; unmatched junction nucleotides: 7. The germline V gene encodes CDR1 LNHDA and CDR2 SQIVND (reference sequence). The CDR3 sequence is 14 residues long. The CDR3 loop reads CASYAAGVSYEQYF. The CDR3 coding sequence is TGTGCCAGTTACGCTGCGGGAGTCTCCTACGAGCAGTACTTC.

The gene calls are TRBV7-8 and TRBJ2-1, with a weak D call TRBD2 (5 bases). Germline values: CDR1 SGHVS, CDR2 FQNEAQ. Trimming left V 5 bases short and J 13 bases short, with 12 bases between. This CDR3 has 11 amino acids. This CDR3 is CASSREGPQFF. CDR3 in DNA: TGTGCCAGCAGCCGAGAGGGCCCACAGTTCTTC. Supplemented by reference TRBV7-8 and TRBJ2-1, the full variable domain reads GAGVSQSPRYKVAKRGQDVALRCDPISGHVSLFWYQQALGQGPEFLTYFQNEAQLDKSGLPSDRFFAERPEGSVSTLKIQRTQQEDSAVYLCASSREGPQFFGPGTRLTVL.

The CDR3 loop is CSAREPGTDTQYF. CDR3 DNA sequence: TGCAGTGCTAGAGAGCCGGGCACAGATACGCAGTATTTT. The chain joins TRBV20-1 to TRBJ2-3; D is unresolved. CDR3 length equals 13 residues. The V end lost 0 bases, the J end lost 1 base, and 5 bases lay between the germline ends. CDR1 is DFQATT, CDR2 SNEGSKA, per germline (reference sequence).

The chain links TRBV6-1 to TRBJ2-7, with 7 bases that match TRBD2. Germline values: CDR1 MNHNS, CDR2 SASEGT. There are 15 residues in the CDR3. With V trimmed by 2 bases and J by 0 bases, 4 bases remained unmatched. CDR3 region: CASSEFGGSSYEQYF. CDR3 DNA sequence: TGTGCCAGCAGTGAATTCGGGGGGAGCTCCTACGAGCAGTACTTC.

This rearrangement joins TRBV20-1 to TRBJ1-2; D remains ambiguous. The CDR3 is 13 amino acids. Germline-derived CDR1 and CDR2 are DFQATT and SNEGSKA (reference sequence). Trimming pared 3 bases from V and 1 base from J, leaving 9 bases between. In DNA, the CDR3 is TGCAGTGCTAGCCCTACACTTAACTATGGCTACACCTTC. This codes for CSASPTLNYGYTF.